This record looks at one T cell receptor (beta chain) sequence and its context. Method: immunoSEQ multiplex PCR; TCRdb's copy keeps in-frame clones and lacks some. The sample contains about 140,000 clones, approximately 84% of which appear only once. The source of the sample is a study of blood T cell repertoires in COVID-19. Germline CDR1 SGDLS, CDR2 YYNGEE. The length of the CDR3 is 16 residues. The junction had 6 bases not matched to a gene; V was cut back by 0 bases and J by 5 bases. The sequenced sample consisted of peripheral blood. This clonotype was sampled from a human donor in a cohort sampled during active COVID-19. The genes are TRBV9 and TRBJ2-1; 9 nucleotides line up with TRBD2. The CDR3 nucleotides are TGTGCCAGCAGCGTAGGCTCTAGCGGGGCCGACAATGAGCAGTTCTTC. Its translation is CASSVGSSGADNEQFF.